A selection of T cell receptor beta chains follows, all from one sample in a study of blood T cell repertoires in COVID-19. This table comes from immunoSEQ multiplex PCR, and its TCRdb copy is limited to in-frame clones, with some not included. Of under 250,000 clones in the sample, around four fifths are singletons; the top ten hold 5.2%. Sequencing used peripheral blood. The receptors derive from a woman in her 70s with COVID-19, enrolled during active disease. CDR3s include the opening cysteine and the closing phenylalanine or tryptophan. A D gene is named only where the DNA matches it firmly. Size is omitted from some rows. Given values are once, few, many or a class for expanded clones.

v_gene: TRBV29-1
d_gene: .
j_gene: TRBJ1-1
abundance: once
CDR3aa: CSVARGNTEAFF
CDR3nt: TGCAGCGTTGCAAGGGGGAACACTGAAGCTTTCTTT

v_gene: TRBV28
d_gene: .
j_gene: TRBJ2-7
abundance: .
CDR3aa: CASRPRGGQRDRGGGYGLYEQYF
CDR3nt: TGTGCCAGCAGACCTCGTGGGGGACAGAGGGACAGAGGAGGGGGGTACGGACTATACGAGCAGTACTTC

v_gene: TRBV4-2
d_gene: .
j_gene: TRBJ1-1
abundance: .
CDR3aa: CASSQGLERMNTEAFF
CDR3nt: TGTGCCAGCAGCCAAGGGCTGGAGAGGATGAACACTGAAGCTTTCTTT

v_gene: TRBV28
d_gene: TRBD1
j_gene: TRBJ2-2
abundance: .
CDR3aa: CASSPLLGGQTGELFF
CDR3nt: TGTGCCAGCAGTCCCCTTCTAGGGGGACAGACCGGGGAGCTGTTTTTT

v_gene: TRBV10-1
d_gene: TRBD2
j_gene: TRBJ2-1
abundance: .
CDR3aa: CASSTGTSGIEQFF
CDR3nt: TGCGCCAGCAGTACCGGGACTAGCGGGATTGAGCAGTTCTTC

v_gene: TRBV28
d_gene: .
j_gene: TRBJ2-7
abundance: .
CDR3aa: CASSLRGLSSYEQYF
CDR3nt: TGTGCCAGCAGTTTGAGGGGACTCAGCTCCTACGAGCAGTACTTC

v_gene: TRBV4-2
d_gene: .
j_gene: TRBJ2-1
abundance: .
CDR3aa: CASSQDWSGSYNEQFF
CDR3nt: TGTGCCAGCAGCCAAGATTGGAGTGGATCCTACAATGAGCAGTTCTTC

v_gene: TRBV7-2
d_gene: TRBD1
j_gene: TRBJ2-7
abundance: .
CDR3aa: CASSFEGQGYYEQYF
CDR3nt: TGTGCCAGCAGCTTCGAGGGACAGGGGTATTACGAGCAGTACTTC

v_gene: TRBV27
d_gene: TRBD2
j_gene: TRBJ2-3
abundance: few
CDR3aa: CASRGVAGVSTDTQYF
CDR3nt: TGTGCCAGCAGAGGTGTAGCGGGAGTTAGCACAGATACGCAGTATTTT

v_gene: TRBV5-6
d_gene: .
j_gene: TRBJ1-2
abundance: .
CDR3aa: CASSLREANYGYTF
CDR3nt: TGTGCCAGCAGCTTGCGAGAAGCTAACTATGGCTACACCTTC

v_gene: TRBV5-1
d_gene: .
j_gene: TRBJ1-2
abundance: .
CDR3aa: CASSPEDYGYTF
CDR3nt: TGCGCCAGCAGCCCGGAGGACTATGGCTACACCTTC

v_gene: TRBV28
d_gene: .
j_gene: TRBJ1-2
abundance: .
CDR3aa: CASSRQSLYGYTF
CDR3nt: TGTGCCAGCAGCAGACAGAGCCTCTATGGCTACACCTTC

v_gene: TRBV4-2
d_gene: .
j_gene: TRBJ2-2
abundance: few
CDR3aa: CASSLGPKDGELFF
CDR3nt: TGTGCCAGCAGCCTGGGGCCTAAAGACGGGGAGCTGTTTTTT

v_gene: TRBV11-2
d_gene: TRBD2
j_gene: TRBJ2-1
abundance: .
CDR3aa: CASSFTIAGNEQFF
CDR3nt: TGTGCCAGCAGCTTTACGATAGCGGGAAATGAGCAGTTCTTC

v_gene: TRBV6-2/TRBV6-3
d_gene: .
j_gene: TRBJ1-5
abundance: once
CDR3aa: CASSLRGLPNNSQHF
CDR3nt: TGTGCCAGCAGCCTCAGGGGCCTCCCCAATAATTCCCAGCATTTT

v_gene: TRBV24-1
d_gene: .
j_gene: TRBJ1-5
abundance: .
CDR3aa: CATSLGGYSNQPQHF
CDR3nt: TGTGCCACCAGTTTGGGAGGGTATAGCAATCAGCCCCAGCATTTT

v_gene: TRBV10-1
d_gene: .
j_gene: TRBJ1-3
abundance: .
CDR3aa: CASSESLGNTIYF
CDR3nt: TGCGCCAGCAGTGAGTCACTTGGAAACACCATATATTTT

v_gene: TRBV30
d_gene: .
j_gene: TRBJ1-2
abundance: .
CDR3aa: CAWSAPHSGAGYGYTF
CDR3nt: TGTGCCTGGAGTGCCCCCCACAGCGGGGCTGGCTATGGCTACACCTTC

v_gene: TRBV11-2
d_gene: TRBD1
j_gene: TRBJ1-6
abundance: .
CDR3aa: CASSTGDNSPLHF
CDR3nt: TGTGCCAGCTCCACAGGGGATAATTCACCCCTCCACTTT

v_gene: TRBV9
d_gene: .
j_gene: TRBJ2-5
abundance: .
CDR3aa: CASSVGGTLKETQYF
CDR3nt: TGTGCCAGCAGCGTAGGAGGGACTCTAAAAGAGACCCAGTACTTC

v_gene: TRBV7-9
d_gene: .
j_gene: TRBJ2-1
abundance: .
CDR3aa: CASSLDTGSDEFF
CDR3nt: TGTGCCAGCAGCTTAGACACCGGTAGCGACGAGTTCTTC